This is a list of T cell receptor beta chains from one sample in a study of graft-versus-host responses after intestinal transplantation. Antigens of these TCRs are unknown. Generated by immunoSEQ multiplex PCR, the TCRdb table keeps only in-frame clones and is missing some. The sample shows about 99,000 clones, roughly 93% of them seen only once. This sample comprised unstimulated CD8+ T cells sorted from spleen or lymph node cells, obtained before intestinal transplant. The receptors originated from a human donor who received an intestinal transplant. Both conserved end residues are part of each CDR3. D genes are given only for firm matches. Part of the rows lack a size; the others show once, few, many or a class for expanded clones.

d_call: TRBD2; v_call: TRBV2; j_call: TRBJ2-3; clone_size: NA; cdr3_aa: CAGEGREADTQYF; cdr3_nt: TGTGCCGGGGAGGGTAGGGAGGCAGATACGCAGTATTTT
d_call: NA; v_call: TRBV6-6; j_call: TRBJ1-1; clone_size: NA; cdr3_aa: CASKVGEDTEAFF; cdr3_nt: TGTGCCAGCAAAGTAGGGGAGGACACTGAAGCTTTCTTT
d_call: NA; v_call: TRBV7-8; j_call: TRBJ1-2; clone_size: NA; cdr3_aa: CASSLYPRWRGNYGYTF; cdr3_nt: TGTGCCAGCAGCTTATACCCCAGGTGGAGGGGCAACTATGGCTACACCTTC
d_call: NA; v_call: TRBV9; j_call: TRBJ1-1; clone_size: NA; cdr3_aa: CASSPSGNTEAFF; cdr3_nt: TGTGCCAGCAGCCCATCAGGTAACACTGAAGCTTTCTTT
d_call: NA; v_call: TRBV19; j_call: TRBJ2-1; clone_size: NA; cdr3_aa: CASSILPIVNNEQFF; cdr3_nt: TGTGCCAGTAGTATTCTCCCCATCGTAAACAATGAGCAGTTCTTC
d_call: NA; v_call: TRBV7-9; j_call: TRBJ2-1; clone_size: NA; cdr3_aa: CASSSVGNEQFF; cdr3_nt: TGTGCCAGCAGCTCCGTGGGGAATGAGCAGTTCTTC
d_call: NA; v_call: TRBV6-5; j_call: TRBJ2-1; clone_size: NA; cdr3_aa: CASLFDNEQFF; cdr3_nt: TGTGCCAGCCTTTTTGACAATGAGCAGTTCTTC
d_call: NA; v_call: TRBV6-6; j_call: TRBJ1-1; clone_size: NA; cdr3_aa: CASSETEAFF; cdr3_nt: TGTGCCAGCTCTGAGACAGAAGCTTTCTTT
d_call: TRBD1; v_call: TRBV18; j_call: TRBJ1-5; clone_size: NA; cdr3_aa: CASSPEGQGYNSNQPQHF; cdr3_nt: TGTGCCAGCTCACCGGAGGGACAGGGTTATAATAGCAATCAGCCCCAGCATTTT
d_call: NA; v_call: TRBV14; j_call: TRBJ2-3; clone_size: NA; cdr3_aa: CASSQVTSSRDTQYF; cdr3_nt: TGTGCCAGCAGCCAAGTAACTAGCTCCCGAGATACGCAGTATTTT
d_call: NA; v_call: TRBV9; j_call: TRBJ1-2; clone_size: NA; cdr3_aa: CANDGGDRTNGYTF; cdr3_nt: TGTGCCAACGATGGGGGGGACCGCACTAATGGCTACACCTTC
d_call: NA; v_call: TRBV5-4; j_call: TRBJ1-4; clone_size: NA; cdr3_aa: CASSFGGRGEKLFF; cdr3_nt: TGTGCCAGCAGCTTTGGGGGGCGGGGTGAAAAACTGTTTTTT
d_call: NA; v_call: TRBV27; j_call: TRBJ1-2; clone_size: NA; cdr3_aa: CASAFQGDYGYTF; cdr3_nt: TGTGCCAGCGCCTTCCAGGGAGACTATGGCTACACCTTC
d_call: NA; v_call: TRBV6-5; j_call: TRBJ1-5; clone_size: NA; cdr3_aa: CASSYQGMVGGPQHF; cdr3_nt: TGTGCCAGCAGTTACCAGGGGATGGTAGGCGGGCCCCAGCATTTT
d_call: NA; v_call: TRBV4-1; j_call: TRBJ1-1; clone_size: NA; cdr3_aa: CASSQDAREGYTEAFF; cdr3_nt: TGCGCCAGCAGCCAGGATGCCAGGGAAGGGTACACTGAAGCTTTCTTT
d_call: NA; v_call: TRBV7-9; j_call: TRBJ1-3; clone_size: NA; cdr3_aa: CASSLTGPSGNTIYF; cdr3_nt: TGTGCCAGCAGCCTAACAGGTCCCTCTGGAAACACCATATATTTT
d_call: NA; v_call: TRBV7-6; j_call: TRBJ2-3; clone_size: NA; cdr3_aa: CASSFGGGATDTQYF; cdr3_nt: TGTGCCAGCAGCTTTGGTGGGGGGGCGACAGATACGCAGTATTTT
d_call: NA; v_call: TRBV25-1; j_call: TRBJ2-5; clone_size: NA; cdr3_aa: CASSERYGVEQETQYF; cdr3_nt: TGTGCCAGCAGTGAAAGGTATGGTGTGGAACAAGAGACCCAGTACTTC
d_call: NA; v_call: TRBV7-3; j_call: TRBJ2-1; clone_size: NA; cdr3_aa: CASSLAGPYNEQFF; cdr3_nt: TGTGCCAGCAGCTTAGCGGGGCCCTACAATGAGCAGTTCTTC
d_call: NA; v_call: TRBV27; j_call: TRBJ2-7; clone_size: NA; cdr3_aa: CASSTLQGYEQYF; cdr3_nt: TGTGCCAGCAGTACACTACAGGGTTACGAGCAGTACTTC
d_call: NA; v_call: TRBV15; j_call: TRBJ2-1; clone_size: NA; cdr3_aa: CATSSDWNEQFF; cdr3_nt: TGTGCCACCAGCAGCGACTGGAATGAGCAGTTCTTC
d_call: NA; v_call: TRBV2; j_call: TRBJ2-6; clone_size: NA; cdr3_aa: CASSESIDPGANVLTF; cdr3_nt: TGTGCCAGCAGTGAAAGTATCGATCCTGGGGCCAACGTCCTGACTTTC
d_call: TRBD2; v_call: TRBV9; j_call: TRBJ2-3; clone_size: NA; cdr3_aa: CASSASGPPGDTQYF; cdr3_nt: TGTGCCAGCAGCGCTAGCGGCCCCCCGGGAGATACGCAGTATTTT
d_call: NA; v_call: TRBV30; j_call: TRBJ2-1; clone_size: NA; cdr3_aa: CAWSQPDNEQFF; cdr3_nt: TGTGCCTGGAGCCAACCGGACAATGAGCAGTTCTTC
d_call: TRBD1; v_call: TRBV2; j_call: TRBJ2-3; clone_size: NA; cdr3_aa: CASPFPGQVSTDTQYF; cdr3_nt: TGTGCCAGCCCGTTCCCGGGACAGGTTAGCACAGATACGCAGTATTTT
d_call: NA; v_call: TRBV9; j_call: TRBJ1-1; clone_size: once; cdr3_aa: CASSRWAGETEAFF; cdr3_nt: TGTGCCAGCAGCCGCTGGGCAGGGGAGACTGAAGCTTTCTTT
d_call: NA; v_call: TRBV6-1; j_call: TRBJ1-1; clone_size: NA; cdr3_aa: CASSERQANTEAFF; cdr3_nt: TGTGCCAGCAGTGAACGCCAGGCGAACACTGAAGCTTTCTTT
d_call: NA; v_call: TRBV5-4; j_call: TRBJ1-4; clone_size: NA; cdr3_aa: CASSLFSGTGNEKLFF; cdr3_nt: TGTGCCAGCAGCTTATTCTCCGGGACGGGTAATGAAAAACTGTTTTTT
d_call: NA; v_call: TRBV5-6; j_call: TRBJ1-1; clone_size: NA; cdr3_aa: CASSLDLNTEAFF; cdr3_nt: TGTGCCAGCAGCCTGGATCTGAACACTGAAGCTTTCTTT
d_call: NA; v_call: TRBV11-1; j_call: TRBJ1-2; clone_size: NA; cdr3_aa: CASSSNLTIRNTYGYTF; cdr3_nt: TGTGCCAGCAGCAGCAATTTAACAATCAGAAATACCTATGGCTACACCTTC
d_call: NA; v_call: TRBV5-1; j_call: TRBJ1-1; clone_size: NA; cdr3_aa: CASSSNTEAFF; cdr3_nt: TGCGCCAGCAGCTCGAACACTGAAGCTTTCTTT
d_call: NA; v_call: TRBV6-6; j_call: TRBJ1-6; clone_size: NA; cdr3_aa: CASSYNGEYNSPLHF; cdr3_nt: TGTGCCAGCAGTTATAATGGGGAGTATAATTCACCCCTCCACTTT
d_call: NA; v_call: TRBV5-1; j_call: TRBJ2-5; clone_size: NA; cdr3_aa: CASSSYDRETQYF; cdr3_nt: TGCGCCAGCAGCTCCTATGACAGGGAGACCCAGTACTTC
d_call: TRBD2; v_call: TRBV5-1; j_call: TRBJ2-1; clone_size: NA; cdr3_aa: CASSGGVSGYNEQFF; cdr3_nt: TGCGCCAGCAGCGGGGGGGTGAGCGGGTACAATGAGCAGTTCTTC
d_call: NA; v_call: TRBV9; j_call: TRBJ1-1; clone_size: NA; cdr3_aa: CASSLGANTEAFF; cdr3_nt: TGTGCCAGCAGCCTAGGGGCGAACACTGAAGCTTTCTTT
d_call: NA; v_call: TRBV7-9; j_call: TRBJ1-1; clone_size: NA; cdr3_aa: CASTTGNTEAFF; cdr3_nt: TGTGCCAGCACAACAGGGAACACTGAAGCTTTCTTT
d_call: NA; v_call: TRBV25-1; j_call: TRBJ1-6; clone_size: NA; cdr3_aa: CASSEVSTGSPLHF; cdr3_nt: TGTGCCAGCAGTGAAGTATCTACGGGTTCACCCCTCCACTTT
d_call: NA; v_call: TRBV27; j_call: TRBJ2-7; clone_size: NA; cdr3_aa: CASAEQGGDEQYF; cdr3_nt: TGTGCCAGCGCCGAACAGGGGGGGGACGAGCAGTACTTC
d_call: NA; v_call: TRBV29-1; j_call: TRBJ2-5; clone_size: NA; cdr3_aa: CSVVRFYQYF; cdr3_nt: TGCAGCGTTGTACGGTTCTACCAGTACTTC
d_call: NA; v_call: TRBV7-8; j_call: TRBJ1-5; clone_size: NA; cdr3_aa: CASSGRGPNQPQHF; cdr3_nt: TGTGCCAGCAGCGGGCGGGGGCCCAATCAGCCCCAGCATTTT
d_call: TRBD1; v_call: TRBV27; j_call: TRBJ1-4; clone_size: NA; cdr3_aa: CASSPRTGRGEKLFF; cdr3_nt: TGTGCCAGCAGTCCAAGGACAGGGCGGGGTGAAAAACTGTTTTTT
d_call: NA; v_call: TRBV5-4; j_call: TRBJ2-7; clone_size: few; cdr3_aa: CASSLEVAGRSYEQYF; cdr3_nt: TGTGCCAGCAGCTTGGAGGTGGCAGGCCGCTCCTACGAGCAGTACTTC
d_call: NA; v_call: TRBV18; j_call: TRBJ2-5; clone_size: NA; cdr3_aa: CASSPAAGAQETQYF; cdr3_nt: TGTGCCAGCTCACCAGCAGCTGGAGCCCAAGAGACCCAGTACTTC
d_call: TRBD2; v_call: TRBV10-2; j_call: TRBJ2-3; clone_size: NA; cdr3_aa: CASSASGASTDTQYF; cdr3_nt: TGCGCCAGCAGTGCTAGCGGGGCTAGCACAGATACGCAGTATTTT
d_call: NA; v_call: TRBV6-1; j_call: TRBJ1-5; clone_size: NA; cdr3_aa: CASKQKGGVNQPQHF; cdr3_nt: TGTGCCAGCAAACAAAAGGGAGGGGTAAATCAGCCCCAGCATTTT
d_call: TRBD1; v_call: TRBV27; j_call: TRBJ2-3; clone_size: NA; cdr3_aa: CASSQGADTQYF; cdr3_nt: TGTGCCAGCAGTCAGGGGGCAGATACGCAGTATTTT
d_call: TRBD1; v_call: TRBV5-6; j_call: TRBJ2-1; clone_size: NA; cdr3_aa: CASSLRTGSYNEQFF; cdr3_nt: TGTGCCAGCAGCTTAAGGACAGGGTCCTACAATGAGCAGTTCTTC
d_call: NA; v_call: TRBV5-1; j_call: TRBJ1-2; clone_size: once; cdr3_aa: CASSLAPYVSWTPYGYTF; cdr3_nt: TGCGCCAGCAGCTTGGCCCCCTACGTTTCTTGGACCCCTTATGGCTACACCTTC
d_call: NA; v_call: TRBV5-1; j_call: TRBJ1-1; clone_size: NA; cdr3_aa: CASSELTMNTEAFF; cdr3_nt: TGCGCCAGCAGCGAGTTAACCATGAACACTGAAGCTTTCTTT
d_call: NA; v_call: TRBV9; j_call: TRBJ1-2; clone_size: NA; cdr3_aa: CASSPNAKGGLHGYTF; cdr3_nt: TGTGCCAGCAGCCCGAACGCTAAGGGGGGTCTCCATGGCTACACCTTC
d_call: NA; v_call: TRBV27; j_call: TRBJ1-2; clone_size: NA; cdr3_aa: CASSLDQGGIGGYTF; cdr3_nt: TGTGCCAGCAGTTTAGACCAAGGGGGAATCGGTGGCTACACCTTC
d_call: NA; v_call: TRBV9; j_call: TRBJ2-3; clone_size: NA; cdr3_aa: CASSVSGDRTDTQYF; cdr3_nt: TGTGCCAGCAGCGTATCCGGCGATAGGACAGATACGCAGTATTTT
d_call: TRBD2; v_call: TRBV10-1; j_call: TRBJ2-3; clone_size: NA; cdr3_aa: CASSESRGGSTDTQYF; cdr3_nt: TGCGCCAGCAGTGAGTCTCGCGGGGGTTCCACAGATACGCAGTATTTT
d_call: NA; v_call: TRBV27; j_call: TRBJ1-1; clone_size: NA; cdr3_aa: CASSSIPVDEAFF; cdr3_nt: TGTGCCAGCAGTTCCATCCCCGTCGATGAAGCTTTCTTT